This T cell receptor (beta chain) comes out of a study of CXCR3-negative and CXCR3-positive naive CD8 T cells. Libraries of TRB cDNA were made by 5' RACE and carried UMIs. From its re-call of the 5' RACE reads, TCRdb lists each CDR3 protein once, without DNA. In all, the sample yields some 130,000 distinct CDR3 sequences. The germline CDR1 and CDR2 sequences are SEHNR and FQNEAQ (reference sequence). This CDR3 contains 13 residues. Of note for this clonotype: Its specificity is not known.

Study-wide results and caveats: Naive CXCR3-negative and CXCR3-positive cells had similar TRBV-TRBJ usage; memory differed. TRB CDR3s of CXCR3-positive naive cells were more hydrophobic than those of CXCR3-negative naive cells. Once cells were cryopreserved, CXCR3 expression went down partly, and most assays used fresh PBMCs.

Triplicates of around 300,000 cells were sorted from each CD8+ T cell subset. The V and J genes are TRBV7-9 and TRBJ2-7; with no DNA, the TCRdb D assignment of TRBD1 cannot be verified. The sample taken for sequencing was naive CXCR3+ CD8+ T cells from blood. As for subset: CD45RO-CCR7+CD27+CD95- naive CD8+ T cells expressing CXCR3 (TNR3+). The TCR was taken from a human donor in good health. Some clones in this sample may be carry-over from other donors' samples. This chain's CDR3 is CASSPTGVYEQYF.